This is a list of T cell receptor beta chains from one sample in a study of T cell responses to AZD1222 COVID-19 vaccine. Only in-frame clones appear in the TCRdb table, and some are missing; sequencing was by immunoSEQ multiplex PCR. Of roughly 150,000 clones in the sample, around 88% are singletons; the top ten hold around 1.1%. The starting material was peripheral blood, obtained 28 days after the second AZD1222 dose. The source is an adult who received the AZD1222 COVID-19 vaccine. Both conserved end residues are part of each CDR3. D genes are given only for firm matches. The size entry is marked missing in some rows and otherwise reads once, few, many or a size class.

16	TRBV7-9	.	TRBJ1-1	.	TGTGCCAGCAGAGTTGATAAGGGGGTAAAACACACTGAAGCTTTCTTT	CASRVDKGVKHTEAFF
15	TRBV5-8	.	TRBJ1-1	.	TGTGCCAGCAGCTTCGTCAGGTTGGTGGACACTGAAGCTTTCTTT	CASSFVRLVDTEAFF
14	TRBV11-3	TRBD1	TRBJ1-1	.	TGTGCCAGCAGCGACAGGGGATCGAACACTGAAGCTTTCTTT	CASSDRGSNTEAFF
16	TRBV28	.	TRBJ1-5	.	TGTGCCAGCAGTCAAATTTTAACACCTTCGATGCAGCCCCAGCATTTT	CASSQILTPSMQPQHF
15	TRBV5-1	.	TRBJ2-1	.	TGCGCCAGCAGCTTGGGACAGACCCAATACAATGAGCAGTTCTTC	CASSLGQTQYNEQFF
14	TRBV9	.	TRBJ2-5	.	TGTGCCAGCAGTCGTAGGGGTGTACAAGAGACCCAGTACTTC	CASSRRGVQETQYF
13	TRBV9	.	TRBJ2-1	.	TGTGCCAGCAGCGTGGGATGGGGGAATGAGCAGTTCTTC	CASSVGWGNEQFF
14	TRBV6-5	.	TRBJ1-5	few	TGTGCCAGCAGACCCGGAGGTAGCAATCAGCCCCAGCATTTT	CASRPGGSNQPQHF
16	TRBV5-6	TRBD1	TRBJ2-4	.	TGTGCCAGCAGCTTAGGGACAGGCCTAGCCAAAAACATTCAGTACTTC	CASSLGTGLAKNIQYF
14	TRBV27	.	TRBJ1-2	.	TGTGCCAGCAGTTTTGGGGCGGACAACTATGGCTACACCTTC	CASSFGADNYGYTF
14	TRBV5-1	TRBD1	TRBJ1-2	once	TGCGCCAGCAGCCGCGGACAGGACAACTATGGCTACACCTTC	CASSRGQDNYGYTF
13	TRBV5-1	.	TRBJ1-1	.	TGCGCCAGCAGCTGGGAGGCGAACACTGAAGCTTTCTTT	CASSWEANTEAFF
18	TRBV19	TRBD1	TRBJ1-3	once	TGTGCCAGTAGTATGGGGCTCGGACAGGGGATACCTGGAAACACCATATATTTT	CASSMGLGQGIPGNTIYF
14	TRBV2	.	TRBJ2-2	.	TGTGCCAGCGGTGGGGGGCCGAACACCGGGGAGCTGTTTTTT	CASGGGPNTGELFF
14	TRBV4-1	TRBD1	TRBJ2-7	.	TGCGCCAGCAGCCAAGACCCGACAGGGAGCGAGCAGTACTTC	CASSQDPTGSEQYF
13	TRBV5-4	.	TRBJ1-5	.	TGTGCCAGCAGCTTGGAACCTGATCAGCCCCAGCATTTT	CASSLEPDQPQHF
15	TRBV10-1	.	TRBJ1-6	.	TGCGCCAGCAAAAAATTAAGCTCCTATAATTCACCCCTCCACTTT	CASKKLSSYNSPLHF
15	TRBV6-5	.	TRBJ1-2	.	TGTGCCAGCAGTTTAACAGGGTATTCCCACTATGGCTACACCTTC	CASSLTGYSHYGYTF
14	TRBV7-2	TRBD1	TRBJ1-4	.	TGTGCCAGCAGCCAACCTACAGGGGGAGAAAAACTGTTTTTT	CASSQPTGGEKLFF
15	TRBV10-3	TRBD2	TRBJ2-3	.	TGTGCCATCAGTGGGGCCGGGGGGTACACAGATACGCAGTATTTT	CAISGAGGYTDTQYF
15	TRBV11-2	TRBD2	TRBJ2-5	.	TGTGCCAGCAGCTTAGCTGCTAGCGGGCGGGAGACCCAGTACTTC	CASSLAASGRETQYF
14	TRBV10-3	.	TRBJ2-5	.	TGTGCCACCGCCGAAGCGAGGTACCAAGAGACCCAGTACTTC	CATAEARYQETQYF
16	TRBV7-2	.	TRBJ2-3	.	TGTGCCAGCAGCTCCCTCCCGACTAGTTCCACAGATACGCAGTATTTT	CASSSLPTSSTDTQYF
18	TRBV7-2	TRBD1	TRBJ1-6	.	TGTGCCAGCAGCTTAGCGGTAGGAGCAGGGGGCGCGTCTTCACCCCTCCACTTT	CASSLAVGAGGASSPLHF
15	TRBV6-5	.	TRBJ1-5	.	TGTGCCAGCAGTTACGGTGGGGTTGGCAATCAGCCCCAGCATTTT	CASSYGGVGNQPQHF
14	TRBV7-2	.	TRBJ1-2	.	TGTGCCAGCAGCGCGGCCCCAGACGTCTATGGCTACACCTTC	CASSAAPDVYGYTF
11	TRBV18	.	TRBJ2-7	.	TGTGCCAGTGGGAGTAACTACGAGCAGTACTTC	CASGSNYEQYF
13	TRBV19	.	TRBJ1-2	.	TGTGCCAGTAGAGGCAGGGACCACTATGGCTACACCTTC	CASRGRDHYGYTF
14	TRBV5-4	.	TRBJ2-1	.	TGTGCCAGCAGCCTGGGGGACTTCAAGAATGAGCAGTTCTTC	CASSLGDFKNEQFF
15	TRBV25-1	TRBD1	TRBJ2-3	.	TGTGCCAGCACCAGGACAGGGTTTCGAACAGATACGCAGTATTTT	CASTRTGFRTDTQYF
16	TRBV5-1	.	TRBJ1-6	.	TGCGCCAGCAGCTTGGCCGGGGGATCCTATAATTCACCCCTCCACTTT	CASSLAGGSYNSPLHF
17	TRBV11-2	TRBD1	TRBJ2-3	.	TGTGCCAGCAGCTTCTTCCCGACAGGGGGCGGCACAGATACGCAGTATTTT	CASSFFPTGGGTDTQYF
16	TRBV10-3	.	TRBJ1-3	.	TGTGCCATCAGTGAAGCACAGCCTCCGACTGGAAACACCATATATTTT	CAISEAQPPTGNTIYF
17	TRBV6-2/TRBV6-3	.	TRBJ1-5	once	TGTGCCAGCAGTCTCAGGGAGACAGTATATAGCAATCAGCCCCAGCATTTT	CASSLRETVYSNQPQHF
14	TRBV2	.	TRBJ1-5	.	TGTGCCAGCAGTGAAGCAGCAGGGGAACAGCCCCAGCATTTT	CASSEAAGEQPQHF
16	TRBV5-1	.	TRBJ2-3	.	TGCGCCAGCAGCATTCAGGCTCCTGTGGGGTCAGATACGCAGTATTTT	CASSIQAPVGSDTQYF
15	TRBV6-5	TRBD2	TRBJ2-5	.	TGTGCCAGCAGTATAGCGGGGGGGCCGATAGAGACCCAGTACTTC	CASSIAGGPIETQYF
16	TRBV7-8	TRBD2	TRBJ2-3	.	TGTGCCATATGGGACTATTCAACCCGTAGCACAGATACGCAGTATTTT	CAIWDYSTRSTDTQYF
13	TRBV19	.	TRBJ2-7	.	TGTGCCAGTAGTCCCGGACGGAACTACGAGCAGTACTTC	CASSPGRNYEQYF
13	TRBV29-1	.	TRBJ2-7	.	TGCAGCGTTGAAAGAGGGAGTGGGTACGAGCAGTACTTC	CSVERGSGYEQYF
17	TRBV9	TRBD2	TRBJ2-5	.	TGTGCCAGCAGCGTCGGACTAGCGGGGGGCTTTCAAGAGACCCAGTACTTC	CASSVGLAGGFQETQYF
15	TRBV27	TRBD1	TRBJ2-1	.	TGTGCCAGCAGTTTACTGGGACAGGGCTACAATGAGCAGTTCTTC	CASSLLGQGYNEQFF
15	TRBV27	.	TRBJ2-4	.	TGTGCCAATCTCCGAGCTTCCCTGGGCAAAAACATTCAGTACTTC	CANLRASLGKNIQYF
17	TRBV15	.	TRBJ1-5	few	TGTGCCACCAGCCTGTCACGAGGGGGGGGCAGCAATCAGCCCCAGCATTTT	CATSLSRGGGSNQPQHF
14	TRBV9	.	TRBJ2-5	.	TGTGCCAGCAGCGTTGGACAGTCTCAAGAGACCCAGTACTTC	CASSVGQSQETQYF
18	TRBV7-9	.	TRBJ2-6	.	TGTGCCAGCAGCTTGGGATCTTATCAGGGCTCTGGGGCCAACGTCCTGACTTTC	CASSLGSYQGSGANVLTF
13	TRBV2	.	TRBJ2-7	.	TGTGCCAGCAGCCCGGGGCCATACTACGAGCAGTACTTC	CASSPGPYYEQYF
15	TRBV5-1	TRBD2	TRBJ2-5	.	TGCGCCAGCAGCTTAATAGCGGGGGCTCAAGAGACCCAGTACTTC	CASSLIAGAQETQYF
14	TRBV18	.	TRBJ1-3	.	TGTGCCAGCTCACCACCAGGGAAGGGAAACACCATATATTTT	CASSPPGKGNTIYF
17	TRBV6-2/TRBV6-3	TRBD2	TRBJ2-2	few	TGTGCCAGCAGTGGGTTAGCGGGGGGGCCGGACACCGGGGAGCTGTTTTTT	CASSGLAGGPDTGELFF
14	TRBV4-3	.	TRBJ1-2	.	TGCGCCAGCAGCCCCGCACAGGAATCCTATGGCTACACCTTC	CASSPAQESYGYTF
13	TRBV7-2	.	TRBJ2-7	.	TGTGCCAGCAGCTTAGCGAATCGCTACGAGCAGTACTTC	CASSLANRYEQYF